Below, 8 T cell receptor beta chains from the same sample are listed, as sequenced in a study of metastatic and nonmetastatic thyroid tumors. Through MiXCR, TCRdb re-clonotyped the PCR reads. The table has 30,000 to 40,000 clones, approximately 19% seen once; the top ten hold 6.9%. Prior to thyroid surgery, none of the patients had received any treatment. Specimen: blood. The receptors derive from a female donor with papillary thyroid cancer or a benign thyroid nodule (not recorded which). Some clones in this sample may be carry-over from other donors' samples.

This chain joins TRBV5-1 and TRBJ2-4, with 10 nucleotides matching TRBD2. V was pared by 0 bases and J by 0 bases, with 9 bases of the junction left unmatched. This CDR3 is built from 19 residues. Germline assignment: CDR1 SGHRS and CDR2 YFSETQ. The CDR3 region has the DNA TGCGCCAGCAGCTTGGTTGGTAGCGGGGGGTCCTTAGCCAAAAACATTCAGTACTTC. Translated, it gives CASSLVGSGGSLAKNIQYF.

The count of this clone is one. Relative to the germline gene, one junction end is altered; a read error may explain this. The chain has TRBV5-1 and TRBJ2-1; D may be TRBD2 (5 bases). Germline V gene sequence: CDR1 SGHRS, CDR2 YFSETQ. The CDR3 runs 11 residues. The CDR3 region is CSSHRDYEQFF. The CDR3 bases are TGTTCCAGCCACCGGGATTATGAGCAGTTCTTC.

The chain uses TRBV14 and TRBJ1-6; maybe TRBD1 (6 bases). The CDR3 extends over 18 amino acids. Germline values: CDR1 SGHDN, CDR2 FVKESK. Trimming stripped 4 bases from V and 14 bases from J, with 30 bases between. In DNA form, the CDR3 reads TGTGCCAGCAGCCTCCGATCTAGGACAGTGCGAACTGGTGGTTCCCTCCACTTT. Translating gives CASSLRSRTVRTGGSLHF.

Comments on this clone: One base away lies a much larger clone, so this may be a sequencing read error. The rearrangement uses TRBV20-1 and TRBJ2-1; TRBD1 matches at 9 bases. There are 16 residues in the CDR3. The germline gives CDR1 DFQATT, CDR2 SNEGSKA (reference sequence). The CDR3: CSAPISRTGARGEQFF. CDR3 nucleotides: TGCAGCGCTCCGATATCGAGGACAGGGGCGAGGGGTGAGCAGTTCTTC.

This clone appeared many times. The V call is TRBV7-9, the J call TRBJ1-2; D possibly corresponds to TRBD1 (6 bases). Germline V gene sequence: CDR1 SEHNR, CDR2 FQNEAQ (reference sequence). V lost 1 base to trimming and J lost 7 bases, with 16 bases between them. The CDR3 consists of 15 residues. The CDR3 reads CASSLVSSRGGGYTF. Here the CDR3 DNA reads TGTGCCAGCAGCTTAGTTTCTTCCAGGGGAGGTGGCTACACCTTC.

At least ten counts were recorded for this clone. This chain connects TRBV5-1 to TRBJ2-3; D possibly corresponds to TRBD2 (6 bases). The CDR3 covers 13 residues. V was trimmed by 1 base and J by 5 bases, leaving 8 bases between them. The germline V gene encodes CDR1 SGHRS and CDR2 YFSETQ. The CDR3 loop is CASSLPGEDTQYF. DNA of the CDR3: TGCGCCAGCAGCTTGCCGGGAGAAGATACGCAGTATTTT.

Concerning this clone itself: The same CDR3 can be traced to other DNA sequences in this sample. The rearrangement links TRBV6-2 or TRBV6-3 to TRBJ2-7; TRBD2 agrees at 7 bases. There are 15 residues in the CDR3. Trimming cost V 0 bases and J 8 bases; bases outside gene matches: 10. Germline V gene data show CDR1 as MNHEY and CDR2 as SVGEGT. The CDR3 DNA sequence: TGTGCCAGCAGTTACTCGGGCGGGAGCCTTAACAAGCAGTACTTC. Amino acids: CASSYSGGSLNKQYF.

This clone was seen at least ten times. CDR3 nucleotide sequence: TGCAGTGCTCGGGGAGAGGACGGAACCCATACTGAAGCTTTCTTT. Protein: CSARGEDGTHTEAFF. The chain couples TRBV20-1 to TRBJ1-1; D unresolved. Germline V gives CDR1 DFQATT, CDR2 SNEGSKA (reference sequence). The CDR3 runs 15 residues. The germline V and J ends were trimmed by 5 bases and 5 bases, with 21 bases remaining between them.